One and the same sample provided the 4 T cell receptor beta chains below, sequenced in a study of blood T cell repertoires in COVID-19. Only in-frame clones appear in the TCRdb table, and some are missing; sequencing was by immunoSEQ multiplex PCR. The table includes about 140,000 clones, over 80% detected once. The sequencing sample was made of peripheral blood. These receptors came from a man between 60 and 75 years old with active or convalescent COVID-19.

The chain couples TRBV28 to TRBJ1-2; TRBD1 agrees at 9 bases. This CDR3 is 14 amino acids long. Trimming cost V 7 bases and J 7 bases; bases outside gene matches: 10. From germline, CDR1 is MDHEN and CDR2 SYDVKM. The DNA of the CDR3 is TGTGCCAGCATCATAACAGGGGGCTTTGGTGGCTACACCTTC. Translated, it gives CASIITGGFGGYTF.

The chain is built from TRBV28 and TRBJ2-2; 7 bases line up with TRBD1. In germline, CDR1 is MDHEN, CDR2 SYDVKM. This CDR3 spans 15 amino acids. V gave up 6 bases and J gave up 1 base; unmatched junction bases: 5. CDR3 amino acids: CASSPGQVNTGELFF. CDR3 nucleotides: TGTGCCAGCAGCCCCGGACAGGTGAACACCGGGGAGCTGTTTTTT.

In nucleotides, the CDR3 is TGTGCCAGCTCACCAAGGTCGCTATCGACAGGGGAGTCCGGGGCCAACGTCCTGACTTTC. It translates to CASSPRSLSTGESGANVLTF. This chain uses TRBV18 with TRBJ2-6; 8 bases fit TRBD1. J was trimmed by 4 bases and V by 2 bases; bases with no gene match: 16. Looked up from germline, CDR1 is KGHSH and CDR2 is LQKENI. The CDR3 spans 20 residues.

This clone was detected a few times. This chain connects TRBV13 to TRBJ1-2, with 7 positions matching TRBD1. The CDR3 contains 13 residues. Trimming removed 3 bases from V and 8 bases from J; junction bases left unmatched: 6. Looked up from germline, CDR1 is PRHDT and CDR2 is FYEKMQ (reference sequence). The CDR3 nucleotides are TGTGCCAGCAGCTTGAGGGGGCTTTACGGCTACACCTTC. Its translation is CASSLRGLYGYTF.